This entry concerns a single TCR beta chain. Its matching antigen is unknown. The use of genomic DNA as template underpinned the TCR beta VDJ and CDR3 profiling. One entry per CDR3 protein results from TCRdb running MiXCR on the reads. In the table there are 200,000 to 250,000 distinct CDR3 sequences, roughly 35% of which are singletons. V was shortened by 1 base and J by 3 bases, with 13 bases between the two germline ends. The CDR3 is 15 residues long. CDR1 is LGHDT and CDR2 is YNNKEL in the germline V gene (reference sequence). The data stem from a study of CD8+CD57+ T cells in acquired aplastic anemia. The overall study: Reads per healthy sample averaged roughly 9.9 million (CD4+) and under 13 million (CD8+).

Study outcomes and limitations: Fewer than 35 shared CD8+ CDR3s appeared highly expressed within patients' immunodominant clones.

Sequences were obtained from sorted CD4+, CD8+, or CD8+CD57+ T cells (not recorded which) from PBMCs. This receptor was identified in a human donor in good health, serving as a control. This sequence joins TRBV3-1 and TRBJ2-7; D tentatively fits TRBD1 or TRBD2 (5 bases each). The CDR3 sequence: CASSQGGDGFYEQYF. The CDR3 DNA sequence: TGTGCCAGCAGCCAAGGAGGGGACGGTTTCTACGAGCAGTACTTC.